Given below is one TCR beta chain in context. Its matching antigen is unknown. This sample was included in a study of shared clonotypes between healthy human individuals. Overall study: CD4 naive and memory got three plates each, CD8 naive two, CD8 memory one. Study-level results: Clonotypes shared by all four sorted-subset donors had higher generation probabilities than non-shared clonotypes.

Naive CD8 cells were CD45RO-negative, positively selected for CCR7, excluding terminally differentiated effector memory CD45RA+ cells. The CDR3 runs to 18 residues. Trimming stripped 0 bases from V and 0 bases from J, with 17 bases between. Germline V lookup: CDR1 SGDLS, CDR2 YYNGEE. Each PCR replicate from the sorted subsets contained about 200 ng DNA, which is tens of thousands of T cell genomes. Per the authors' pipeline: Junction-only sequences produced by ImmunoSEQ had no quality scores, so filtering differed. The repertoire was sequenced with immunoSEQ multiplex PCR; TCRdb's copy has only in-frame clones and lacks some. D and trimming were read from the DNA, whereas the V and J calls and clone size are those reported in that table. Here the sample spans about 680,000 clones, 92% being singletons.

The source is a man aged 25 to 40 in good health. Material: naive CD8+ T cells sorted from blood. The V gene is TRBV9, the J gene TRBJ2-3, with a weak D call TRBD2 (7 bases). CDR3 nucleotides: TGTGCCAGCAGCGTAGGTGCCCGCGGGGGCGGTAGCACAGATACGCAGTATTTT. This codes for CASSVGARGGGSTDTQYF.